This TCR beta chain was captured by sequencing in a study of beta chain features in type 1 diabetes. Study details: The examined sorted cells totaled fewer than 110,000,000 across samples.

The authors reverse transcribed all of the isolated RNA, so sequencing captured expressed TCRB transcripts. The protocol was immunoSEQ multiplex PCR, while the TCRdb copy is restricted to in-frame clones and leaves out a portion. The table has roughly 140,000 clones, approximately 52% seen once. Trimming took 4 bases from V and 3 from J, leaving 11 bases between them. The V gene's germline CDR1 is SGHRS and CDR2 YFSETQ. The CDR3 spans 14 residues. Sequenced sample: Tregs from blood. The chain recombines TRBV5-1 with TRBJ2-1, with D maybe TRBD1 (6 bases). The clonotype originates from a young man in good health. The CDR3 region has the DNA TGCGCCAGCAGCGTACAGGGATTCTACAATGAGCAGTTCTTC. Amino acids: CASSVQGFYNEQFF.